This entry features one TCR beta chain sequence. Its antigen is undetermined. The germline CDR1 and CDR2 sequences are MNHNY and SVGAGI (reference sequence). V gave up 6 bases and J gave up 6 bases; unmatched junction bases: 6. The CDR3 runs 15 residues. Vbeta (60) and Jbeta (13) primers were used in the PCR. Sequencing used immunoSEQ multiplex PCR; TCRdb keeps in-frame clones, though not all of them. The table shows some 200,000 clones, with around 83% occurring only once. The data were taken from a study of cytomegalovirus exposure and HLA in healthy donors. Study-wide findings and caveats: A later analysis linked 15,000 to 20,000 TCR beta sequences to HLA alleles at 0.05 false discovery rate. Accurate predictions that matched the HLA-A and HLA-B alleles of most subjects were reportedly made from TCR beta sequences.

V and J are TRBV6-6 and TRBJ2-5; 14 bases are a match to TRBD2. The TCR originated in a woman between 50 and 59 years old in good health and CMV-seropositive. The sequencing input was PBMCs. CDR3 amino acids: CASRKGLAGAKTQYF. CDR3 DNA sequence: TGTGCCAGCAGGAAGGGACTAGCGGGGGCAAAGACCCAGTACTTC.